The T cell receptor (beta chain) described here comes from a study of cytomegalovirus exposure and HLA in healthy donors. The primer mix had 60 Vbeta and 13 Jbeta primers. The protocol was immunoSEQ multiplex PCR, while the TCRdb copy is restricted to in-frame clones and leaves out a portion. The data hold some 110,000 clones, with 65% to 75% observed a single time. V gave up 4 bases and J gave up 2 bases, with 3 bases separating them. The CDR3 extends over 11 amino acids. CDR1 and CDR2 from the germline V gene are SNHLY and FYNNEI. Study-wide findings and caveats: Among immune exposure information, only CMV serostatus was available. The authors later found most CMV-associated TCR beta chains appeared HLA-restricted.

Note on this clone: Antigen unknown.

The J gene is TRBJ2-7, the V gene TRBV2; D remains unclear. The receptor's source is a man under 40 in good health and CMV-seropositive. Sequencing was performed on PBMCs. Written as DNA, the CDR3 is TGTGCCAGCAGTGTCACCTACGAGCAGTACTTC. It codes for CASSVTYEQYF.